The entry below describes one T cell receptor beta chain. The method was immunoSEQ multiplex PCR; TCRdb's version includes in-frame clones alone and lacks a portion of them. The sample contains about 1 million clones, about 77% of which appear only once. The sample belongs to a study of shared clonotypes between healthy human individuals. On the study more broadly: Three plates were used per donor for CD4 naive, three for CD4 memory, two for CD8 naive and one for CD8 memory.

Sequenced: memory CD4+ T cells sorted from blood. Described subset: CD45RA-negative fraction. The clonotype originates from a man aged 18 to 29 in good health.

The CDR3 region has the DNA TGCGCCAGCAGCCAGGGACAGGGGGTCCAAGAGACCCAGTACTTC. As protein: CASSQGQGVQETQYF. This chain connects TRBV5-1 to TRBJ2-5; 11 bases are shared with TRBD1. The CDR3 sequence is 15 residues long. The V gene's germline CDR1 is SGHRS and CDR2 YFSETQ. V lost 4 bases and J lost 1; bases outside the gene matches: 3.